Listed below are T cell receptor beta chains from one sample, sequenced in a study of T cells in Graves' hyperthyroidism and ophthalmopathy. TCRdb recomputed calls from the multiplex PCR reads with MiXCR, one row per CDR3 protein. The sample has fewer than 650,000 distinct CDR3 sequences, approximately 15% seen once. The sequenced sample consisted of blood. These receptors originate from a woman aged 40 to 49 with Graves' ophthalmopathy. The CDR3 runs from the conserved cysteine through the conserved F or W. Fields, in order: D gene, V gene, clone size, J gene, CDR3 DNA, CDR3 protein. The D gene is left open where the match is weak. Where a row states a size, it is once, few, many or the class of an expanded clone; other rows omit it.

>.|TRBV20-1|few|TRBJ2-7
TGCAGTGCTAGAGGGGGGGGCGGAATCTACGAGCAGTACTTC
CSARGGGGIYEQYF
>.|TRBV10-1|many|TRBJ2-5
TGCGCCAGCAGTAAGTTTTCTGGGTCGGGTGACGAAGAGACCCAGTACTTC
CASSKFSGSGDEETQYF
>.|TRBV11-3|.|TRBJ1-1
TGTGCCAGCAAACCCCTCCTGAACACTGAAGCTTTCTTT
CASKPLLNTEAFF
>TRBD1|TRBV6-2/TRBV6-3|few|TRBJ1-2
TGTGCCAGCTGGGGACAGATCTATGGCTACACCTTC
CASWGQIYGYTF
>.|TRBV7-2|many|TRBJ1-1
TGTGCCAGCAGCACCTTCGGCAGGAACACTGAAGCTTTCTTT
CASSTFGRNTEAFF
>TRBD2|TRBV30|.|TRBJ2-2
TGTGCCTGGAGTCCCCTAAGTAGCGGGAGCACCGGGGAGCTGTTTTTT
CAWSPLSSGSTGELFF
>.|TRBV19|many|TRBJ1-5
TGTGCCAGTAGCGAGACAGCAAATCAGCCCCAGCATTTT
CASSETANQPQHF
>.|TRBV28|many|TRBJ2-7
TGTGCCAGCAGTTTACCAGACTACGAGCAGTACTTC
CASSLPDYEQYF
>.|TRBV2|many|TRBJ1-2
TGTGCCAGCAGTCCGACCCAACTGGGGGACTATGGCTACACCTTC
CASSPTQLGDYGYTF
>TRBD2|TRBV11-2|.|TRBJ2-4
TGTGCCAGCAGGGATCTTAGCGGGAGAAGAGGGGCCAAAAACATTCAGTACTTC
CASRDLSGRRGAKNIQYF
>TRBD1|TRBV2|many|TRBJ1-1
TGTGCCGCAAGACTGGGACAGGGGGACACTGAAGCTTTCTTT
CAARLGQGDTEAFF
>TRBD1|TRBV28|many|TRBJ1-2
TGTGCCAGCAGCCCTTGGGGACAGGGTGCTCCTAACTATGGCTACACCTTC
CASSPWGQGAPNYGYTF
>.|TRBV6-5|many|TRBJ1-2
TGTGCCAGCAGTCCCCGGGACGGAATCTATGGCTACACCTTC
CASSPRDGIYGYTF
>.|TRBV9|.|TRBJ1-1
TGTGCCAGCAGCGTAGACTTGCTCGCGGCCGCTTTCTTT
CASSVDLLAAAFF
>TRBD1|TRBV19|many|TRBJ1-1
TGTGCCAGTAGTATCGGCAGGGGGTACACTGAAGCTTTCTTT
CASSIGRGYTEAFF
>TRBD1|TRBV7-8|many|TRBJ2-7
TGTGCCAGCAGCTTGTCGACAGGGGCCTCCTACGAGCAGTACTTC
CASSLSTGASYEQYF
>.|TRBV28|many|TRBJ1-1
TGTGCCAGCAGTTCCAGCTTAGGCTCTGAAGCTTTCTTT
CASSSSLGSEAFF
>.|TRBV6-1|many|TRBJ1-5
TGTGCCAGCAGTGACACAGGGTTTCCGGATCAGCCCCAGCATTTT
CASSDTGFPDQPQHF
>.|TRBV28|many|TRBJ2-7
TGTGCCACCAAAAATCAGGGCCACGAGCAGTACTTC
CATKNQGHEQYF
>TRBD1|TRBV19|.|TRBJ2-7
TGTGCCAGTAGTATAGGGGACAGGGAACTCTACGAGCAGTACTTC
CASSIGDRELYEQYF
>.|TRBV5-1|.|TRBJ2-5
TGCGCCAGCAGCCCAAGGGGGAGCGACCAAGAGACCCAGTACTTC
CASSPRGSDQETQYF
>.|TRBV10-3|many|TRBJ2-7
TGTGCCATCAGTGAGGGAGGGGCGCAAAACTACGAGCAGTACTTC
CAISEGGAQNYEQYF
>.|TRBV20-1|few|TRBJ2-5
TGCAGTGCTCTGACGGAGGGGCTAGGGGAGACCCAGTACTTC
CSALTEGLGETQYF
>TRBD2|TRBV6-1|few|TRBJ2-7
TGTGCCAGCAGAAGACCCGGTGGGGGGGACGAGCAGTACTTC
CASRRPGGGDEQYF
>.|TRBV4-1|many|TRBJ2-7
TGCGCCAGCAGCCAAGGAGGTCGGGCCGGCTACGAGCAGTACTTC
CASSQGGRAGYEQYF
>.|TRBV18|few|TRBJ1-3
TGTGCCAGCTCACCACAGGCAGGGACGCTCTCTGGAAACACCATATATTTT
CASSPQAGTLSGNTIYF
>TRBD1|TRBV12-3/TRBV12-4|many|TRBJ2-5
TGTGCCAGCACTCGGACAGGCCAAGAGACCCAGTACTTC
CASTRTGQETQYF
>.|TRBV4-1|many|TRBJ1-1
TGCGCCAGCAGCCAAACACAGATCATGAACACTGAAGCTTTCTTT
CASSQTQIMNTEAFF